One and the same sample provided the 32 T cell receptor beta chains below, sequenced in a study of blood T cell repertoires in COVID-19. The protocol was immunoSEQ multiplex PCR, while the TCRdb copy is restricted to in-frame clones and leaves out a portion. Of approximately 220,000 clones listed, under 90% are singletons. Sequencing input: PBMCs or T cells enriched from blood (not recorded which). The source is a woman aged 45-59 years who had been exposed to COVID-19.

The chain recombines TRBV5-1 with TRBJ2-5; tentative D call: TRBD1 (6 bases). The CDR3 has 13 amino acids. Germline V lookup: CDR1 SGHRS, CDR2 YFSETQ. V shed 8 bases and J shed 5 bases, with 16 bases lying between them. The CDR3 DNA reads TGCGCCAGGGGGACCTTTAGGGGGGAGACCCAGTACTTC. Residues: CARGTFRGETQYF.

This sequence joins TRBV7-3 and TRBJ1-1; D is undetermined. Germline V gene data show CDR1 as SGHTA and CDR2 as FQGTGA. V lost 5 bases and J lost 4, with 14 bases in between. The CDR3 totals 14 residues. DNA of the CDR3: TGTGCCAGCAGCCTATCGAGCGGGGTCACTGAAGCTTTCTTT. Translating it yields CASSLSSGVTEAFF.

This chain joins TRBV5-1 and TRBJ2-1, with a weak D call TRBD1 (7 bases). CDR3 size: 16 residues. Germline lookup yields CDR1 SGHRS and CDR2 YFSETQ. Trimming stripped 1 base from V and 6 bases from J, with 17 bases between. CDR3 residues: CASSLQGGSFSNEQFF. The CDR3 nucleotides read TGCGCCAGCAGCTTGCAGGGGGGCAGTTTCAGCAATGAGCAGTTCTTC.

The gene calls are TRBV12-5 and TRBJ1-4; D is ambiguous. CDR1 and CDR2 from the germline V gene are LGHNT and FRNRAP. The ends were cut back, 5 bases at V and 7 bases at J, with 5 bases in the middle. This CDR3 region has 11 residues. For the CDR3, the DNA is TGTGCTAGTGGTACCAGTGAAAAACTGTTTTTT. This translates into CASGTSEKLFF. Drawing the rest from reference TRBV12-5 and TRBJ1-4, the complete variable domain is DARVTQTPRHKVTEMGQEVTMRCQPILGHNTVFWYRQTMMQGLELLAYFRNRAPLDDSGMPKDRFSAEMPDATLATLKIQPSEPRDSAVYFCASGTSEKLFFGSGTQLSVL.

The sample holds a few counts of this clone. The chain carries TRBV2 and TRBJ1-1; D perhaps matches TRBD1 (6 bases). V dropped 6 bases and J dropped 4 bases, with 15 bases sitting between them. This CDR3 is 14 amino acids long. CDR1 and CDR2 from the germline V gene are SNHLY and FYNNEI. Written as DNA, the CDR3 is TGTGCCAGCAGGAGGGGGATTAGTAGCACTGAAGCTTTCTTT. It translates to CASRRGISSTEAFF.

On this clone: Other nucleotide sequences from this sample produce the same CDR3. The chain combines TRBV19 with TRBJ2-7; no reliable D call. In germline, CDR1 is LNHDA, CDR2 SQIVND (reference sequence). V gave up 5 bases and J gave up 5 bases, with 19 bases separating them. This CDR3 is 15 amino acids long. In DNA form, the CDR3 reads TGTGCCAGTAGTGCCCATGGGCAGCTACGACACGAGCAGTACTTC. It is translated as CASSAHGQLRHEQYF.

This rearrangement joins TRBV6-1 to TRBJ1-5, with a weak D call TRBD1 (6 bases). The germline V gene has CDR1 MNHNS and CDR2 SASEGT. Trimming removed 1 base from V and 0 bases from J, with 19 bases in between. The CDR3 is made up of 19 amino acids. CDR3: CASSEGGGRFAGSNQPQHF. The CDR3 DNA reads TGTGCCAGCAGTGAAGGAGGGGGAAGATTTGCCGGTAGCAATCAGCCCCAGCATTTT.

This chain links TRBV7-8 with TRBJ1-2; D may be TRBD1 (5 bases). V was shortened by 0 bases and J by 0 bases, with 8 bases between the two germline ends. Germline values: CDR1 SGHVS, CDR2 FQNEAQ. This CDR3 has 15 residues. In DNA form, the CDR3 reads TGTGCCAGCAGCTTAGCGGAGGGGACTAACTATGGCTACACCTTC. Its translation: CASSLAEGTNYGYTF.

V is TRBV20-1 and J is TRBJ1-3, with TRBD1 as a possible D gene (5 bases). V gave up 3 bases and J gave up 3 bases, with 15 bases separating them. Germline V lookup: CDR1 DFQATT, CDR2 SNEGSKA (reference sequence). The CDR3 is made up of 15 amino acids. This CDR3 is CSASVGRGIGNTIYF. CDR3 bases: TGCAGTGCTAGTGTGGGGAGGGGCATTGGAAACACCATATATTTT.

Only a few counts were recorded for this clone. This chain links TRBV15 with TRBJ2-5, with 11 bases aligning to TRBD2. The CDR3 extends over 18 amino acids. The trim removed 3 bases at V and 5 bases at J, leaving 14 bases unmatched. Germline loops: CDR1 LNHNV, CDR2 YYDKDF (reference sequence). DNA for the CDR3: TGTGCCACCAGCAGCCACTACCGACTAGCGGGGTCGGAGGAGACCCAGTACTTC. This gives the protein CATSSHYRLAGSEETQYF.

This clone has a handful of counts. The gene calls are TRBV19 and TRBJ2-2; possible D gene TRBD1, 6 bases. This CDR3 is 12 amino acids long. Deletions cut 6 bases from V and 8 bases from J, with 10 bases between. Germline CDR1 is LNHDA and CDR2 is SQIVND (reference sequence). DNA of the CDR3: TGTGCCAGTAGGCAGGGGCCGGGGGAGCTGTTTTTT. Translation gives CASRQGPGELFF.

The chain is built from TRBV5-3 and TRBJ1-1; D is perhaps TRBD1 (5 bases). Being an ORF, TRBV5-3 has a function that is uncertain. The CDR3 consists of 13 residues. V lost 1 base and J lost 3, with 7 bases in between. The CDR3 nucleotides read TGTGCCAGAAGCTTGAGACAGCACACTGAAGCTTTCTTT. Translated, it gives CARSLRQHTEAFF.

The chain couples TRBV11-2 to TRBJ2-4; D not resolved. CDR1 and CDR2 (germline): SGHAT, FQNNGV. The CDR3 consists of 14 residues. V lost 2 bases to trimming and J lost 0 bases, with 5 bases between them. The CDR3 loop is CASSLTGAKNIQYF. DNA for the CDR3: TGTGCCAGCAGCTTAACCGGAGCCAAAAACATTCAGTACTTC.

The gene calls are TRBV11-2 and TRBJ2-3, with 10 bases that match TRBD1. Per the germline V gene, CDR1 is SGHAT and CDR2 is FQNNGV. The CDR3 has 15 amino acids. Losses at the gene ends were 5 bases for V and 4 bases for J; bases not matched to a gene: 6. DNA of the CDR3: TGTGCCAGCAGCCTCGGACAGGGGGGACCAGATACGCAGTATTTT. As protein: CASSLGQGGPDTQYF.

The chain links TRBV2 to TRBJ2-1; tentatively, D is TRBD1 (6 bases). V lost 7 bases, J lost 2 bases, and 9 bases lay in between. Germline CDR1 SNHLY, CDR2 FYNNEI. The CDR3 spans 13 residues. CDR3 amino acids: CASNGQTYNEQFF. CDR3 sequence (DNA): TGTGCCAGCAACGGACAGACCTACAATGAGCAGTTCTTC.

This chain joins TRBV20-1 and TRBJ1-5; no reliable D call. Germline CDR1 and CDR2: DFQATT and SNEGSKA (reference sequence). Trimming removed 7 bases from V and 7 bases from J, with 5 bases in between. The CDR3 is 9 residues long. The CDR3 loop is CSGEQPQHF. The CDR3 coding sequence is TGCAGTGGAGAGCAGCCCCAGCATTTT.

CDR3 region: CASSITGVGNQPQHF. CDR3 DNA sequence: TGTGCCAGCAGCATAACAGGGGTAGGCAATCAGCCCCAGCATTTT. J is TRBJ1-5 and V is TRBV28; 7 bases are a match to TRBD1. This CDR3 region has 15 residues. Germline V CDR1 and CDR2: MDHEN, SYDVKM. J gave up 2 bases and V 6 bases, and 7 bases lay outside the gene matches.

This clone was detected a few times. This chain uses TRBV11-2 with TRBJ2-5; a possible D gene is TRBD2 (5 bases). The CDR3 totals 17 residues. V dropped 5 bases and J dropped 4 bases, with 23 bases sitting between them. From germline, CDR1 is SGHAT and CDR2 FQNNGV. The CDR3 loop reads CASSLQRGKVPIETQYF. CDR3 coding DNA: TGTGCCAGCAGCCTCCAGCGAGGGAAGGTGCCGATAGAGACCCAGTACTTC.

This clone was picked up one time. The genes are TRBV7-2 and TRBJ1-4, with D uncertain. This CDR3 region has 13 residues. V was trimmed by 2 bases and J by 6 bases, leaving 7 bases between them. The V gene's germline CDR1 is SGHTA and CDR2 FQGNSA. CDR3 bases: TGTGCCAGCAGCTTATCGGGTGATGAAAAACTGTTTTTT. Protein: CASSLSGDEKLFF.

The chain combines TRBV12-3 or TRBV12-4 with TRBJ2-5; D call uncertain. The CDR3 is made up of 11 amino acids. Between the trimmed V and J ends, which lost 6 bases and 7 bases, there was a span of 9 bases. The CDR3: CASSRPGTQYF. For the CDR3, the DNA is TGTGCCAGCAGCCGCCCGGGGACCCAGTACTTC.

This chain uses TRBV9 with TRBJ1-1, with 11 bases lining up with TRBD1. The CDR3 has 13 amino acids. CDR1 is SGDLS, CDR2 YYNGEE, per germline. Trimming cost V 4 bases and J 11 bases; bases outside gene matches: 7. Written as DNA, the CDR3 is TGTGCCAGCAGCTCTCGGACAGGGGGCGAGGCTTTCTTT. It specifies CASSSRTGGEAFF. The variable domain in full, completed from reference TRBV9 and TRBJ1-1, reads DSGVTQTPKHLITATGQRVTLRCSPRSGDLSVYWYQQSLDQGLQFLIQYYNGEERAKGNILERFSAQQFPDLHSELNLSSLELGDSALYFCASSSRTGGEAFFGQGTRLTVV.

This CDR3 reads CSVVSQWPDTQYF. The CDR3 DNA reads TGCAGCGTTGTTTCGCAGTGGCCAGATACGCAGTATTTT. The chain links TRBV29-1 to TRBJ2-3; D is ambiguous. This CDR3 contains 13 residues. Germline CDR1 and CDR2: SQVTM and ANQGSEA. V lost 4 bases and J lost 4, with 12 bases in between.

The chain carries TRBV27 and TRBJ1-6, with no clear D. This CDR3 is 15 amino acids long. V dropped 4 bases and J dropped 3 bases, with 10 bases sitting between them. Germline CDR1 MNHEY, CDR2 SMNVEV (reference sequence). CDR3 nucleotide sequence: TGTGCCAGCAGTTCCCAGTCAGTCTATAATTCACCCCTCCACTTT. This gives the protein CASSSQSVYNSPLHF.

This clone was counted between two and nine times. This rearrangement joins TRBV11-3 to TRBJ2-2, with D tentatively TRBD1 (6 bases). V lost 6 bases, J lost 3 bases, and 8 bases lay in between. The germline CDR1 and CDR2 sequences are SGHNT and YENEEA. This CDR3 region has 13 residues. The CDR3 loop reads CASSDRHTGELFF. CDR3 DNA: TGTGCCAGCAGTGACAGGCACACCGGGGAGCTGTTTTTT.

DNA of the CDR3: TGTGCCAGCAGCTTGACTAGCCCTACCTACGAGCAGTACTTC. Translating gives CASSLTSPTYEQYF. The chain is built from TRBV11-1 and TRBJ2-7, with 7 positions matching TRBD2. The ends lost 3 bases at V and 2 bases at J; junction bases unmatched: 4. This CDR3 contains 14 residues. Germline CDR1 SGHAT, CDR2 FQDESV (reference sequence).

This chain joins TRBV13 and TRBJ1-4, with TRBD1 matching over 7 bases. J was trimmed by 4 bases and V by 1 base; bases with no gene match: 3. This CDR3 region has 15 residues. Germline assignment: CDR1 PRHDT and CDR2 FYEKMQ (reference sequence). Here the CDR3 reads CASSLAGTDNEKLFF. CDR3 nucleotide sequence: TGTGCCAGCAGCTTAGCGGGGACAGATAATGAAAAACTGTTTTTT.

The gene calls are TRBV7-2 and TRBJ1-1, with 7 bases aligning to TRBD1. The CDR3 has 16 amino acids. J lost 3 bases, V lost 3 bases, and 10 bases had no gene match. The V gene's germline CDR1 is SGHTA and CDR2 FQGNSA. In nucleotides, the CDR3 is TGTGCCAGCAGCTTTACGACAGGGCTCCGGGACACTGAAGCTTTCTTT. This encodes CASSFTTGLRDTEAFF.

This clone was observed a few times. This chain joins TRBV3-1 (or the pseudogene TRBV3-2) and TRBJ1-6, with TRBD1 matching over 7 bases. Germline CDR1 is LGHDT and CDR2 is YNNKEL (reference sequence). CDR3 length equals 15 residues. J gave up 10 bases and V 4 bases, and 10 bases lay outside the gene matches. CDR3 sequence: CASSRLGGGRSPLHF. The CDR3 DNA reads TGTGCCAGCAGCCGATTAGGAGGGGGCCGGTCACCCCTCCACTTT.

The CDR3 coding sequence is TGTGCTAGTGGTTCAACGCCGGGACAGGGTCATGGCTACACCTTC. Its translation: CASGSTPGQGHGYTF. This chain links TRBV12-5 with TRBJ1-2; 9 positions match TRBD1. V shed 4 bases, J shed 6 bases, and the junction held 9 bases outside the gene matches. The CDR3 length is 15 residues. Germline loops: CDR1 LGHNT, CDR2 FRNRAP.

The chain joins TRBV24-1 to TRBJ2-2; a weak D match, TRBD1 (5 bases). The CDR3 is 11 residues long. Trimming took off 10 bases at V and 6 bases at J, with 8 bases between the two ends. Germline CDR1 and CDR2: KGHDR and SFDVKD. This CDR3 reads CATGAPGELFF. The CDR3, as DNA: TGTGCCACAGGGGCACCCGGGGAGCTGTTTTTT.

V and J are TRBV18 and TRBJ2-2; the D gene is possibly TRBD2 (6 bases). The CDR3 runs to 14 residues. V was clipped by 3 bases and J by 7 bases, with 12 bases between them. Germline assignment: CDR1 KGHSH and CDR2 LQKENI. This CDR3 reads CASSPDWRDGELFF. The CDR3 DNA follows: TGTGCCAGCTCACCGGACTGGAGGGACGGGGAGCTGTTTTTT.

The CDR3 here is CASSQTAGTGGDEQFF. CDR3 nucleotides: TGCGCCAGCAGCCAAACCGCCGGGACAGGGGGAGATGAGCAGTTCTTC. The V gene is TRBV4-3, the J gene TRBJ2-1; TRBD1 agrees at 11 bases. Per germline, CDR1 LGHNA and CDR2 YSLEER. V gave up 2 bases and J gave up 8 bases; unmatched junction bases: 8. This CDR3 is built from 16 residues.